The 26 T cell receptor beta chains given below trace back to one sample, sequenced in a study of cytomegalovirus exposure and HLA in healthy donors. The PCR employed 60 Vbeta primers together with 13 Jbeta primers. The method was immunoSEQ multiplex PCR; TCRdb's version includes in-frame clones alone and lacks a portion of them. The sample has about 160,000 clones, 65% to 85% seen once; the top ten hold around 1.5%. The sample was PBMCs. The source of these receptors is a man between 60 and 75 years old in good health and CMV-seronegative.

This chain links TRBV2 with TRBJ2-5; TRBD2 agrees at 8 bases. Germline CDR1 is SNHLY and CDR2 is FYNNEI. V was pared by 10 bases and J by 3 bases, with 7 bases of the junction left unmatched. The CDR3 runs to 13 residues. CDR3 residues: CATSPGGEETQYF. Written as DNA, the CDR3 is TGTGCCACCTCCCCCGGGGGGGAAGAGACCCAGTACTTC.

The V gene is TRBV5-6, the J gene TRBJ2-3, with TRBD2 matching over 7 bases. Germline CDR1 and CDR2: SGHDT and YYEEEE. This CDR3 comprises 16 residues. Germline trimming cut 0 bases from V and 2 bases from J; bases unmatched to any gene: 6. The CDR3, as DNA: TGTGCCAGCAGCTTGGGATCTAGCGGACTCACAGATACGCAGTATTTT. Translated, it gives CASSLGSSGLTDTQYF.

The chain uses TRBV11-1 and TRBJ2-5, with 7 positions matching TRBD1. This CDR3 is built from 15 residues. Germline V gene sequence: CDR1 SGHAT, CDR2 FQDESV (reference sequence). V lost 3 bases and J lost 1; bases outside the gene matches: 5. The CDR3 sequence is CASSFFGTVQETQYF. The CDR3, as DNA: TGTGCCAGCAGCTTCTTCGGGACAGTCCAAGAGACCCAGTACTTC.

The chain combines TRBV2 with TRBJ2-5; D is possibly TRBD1 (6 bases). This CDR3 comprises 14 residues. Trimming cost V 1 base and J 4 bases, with 10 bases left between them. Germline assignment: CDR1 SNHLY and CDR2 FYNNEI. The CDR3: CASSEVAGAETQYF. The CDR3 nucleotides are TGTGCCAGCAGTGAAGTAGCAGGGGCAGAGACCCAGTACTTC.

J is TRBJ1-6 and V is TRBV6-5, with D perhaps matching TRBD1 (5 bases). V lost 0 bases and J 9 bases, leaving 15 bases between the germline ends. The V gene's germline CDR1 is MNHEY and CDR2 SVGAGI. The CDR3 has 16 amino acids. CDR3 DNA sequence: TGTGCCAGCAGTTACTCGGGGACTCAGTGGGGTTCACCCCTCCACTTT. It translates to CASSYSGTQWGSPLHF.

The chain combines TRBV7-6 with TRBJ1-5; 8 bases fit TRBD1. Germline V CDR1 and CDR2: SGHVS, FNYEAQ. J lost 10 bases, V lost 1 base, and 9 bases had no gene match. The CDR3 covers 15 residues. The CDR3 loop is CASSLGTGTISPQHF. In DNA form, the CDR3 reads TGTGCCAGCAGCTTAGGGACAGGGACAATCAGCCCCCAGCATTTT.

The chain has TRBV28 and TRBJ2-1; D is uncertain. Between the trimmed V and J ends, which lost 5 bases and 6 bases, there was a span of 14 bases. This CDR3 contains 14 residues. Looked up from germline, CDR1 is MDHEN and CDR2 is SYDVKM. The CDR3 region has the DNA TGTGCCAGCAGTCCTCCTGGTCGGTTCAATGAGCAGTTCTTC. Translation gives CASSPPGRFNEQFF.

The chain recombines TRBV10-1 with TRBJ1-5; 9 bases are shared with TRBD1. Looked up from germline, CDR1 is WNHNN and CDR2 is SYGVQD (reference sequence). After removal of 6 bases from V and 4 bases from J, the junction contained 7 bases not matched to a gene. The CDR3 sequence is 15 residues long. CDR3 in amino acids: CASSEGQGENQPQHF. CDR3 nucleotides: TGCGCCAGCAGCGAGGGACAGGGAGAAAATCAGCCCCAGCATTTT.

The table lists this clone with a few counts. The chain has TRBV5-4 and TRBJ2-7; D may be TRBD2 (5 bases). This CDR3 contains 13 residues. CDR1 and CDR2 from the germline V gene are SGHNT and YYREEE (reference sequence). The germline V and J ends were trimmed by 2 bases and 7 bases, with 13 bases remaining between them. DNA of the CDR3: TGTGCCAGCAGCTTTCTAGGCGGGCGGGAGCAGTACTTC. Translating gives CASSFLGGREQYF.

This sequence joins TRBV5-1 and TRBJ2-5; TRBD2 might be the D (5 bases). V was trimmed by 0 bases and J by 9 bases, leaving 12 bases between them. The CDR3 has 13 residues. The germline gives CDR1 SGHRS, CDR2 YFSETQ. This chain's CDR3 is CASSLGLLEAQYF. The CDR3 DNA reads TGCGCCAGCAGCTTGGGACTACTGGAGGCCCAGTACTTC.

CDR3 loop: CASSLGRAGGNTIYF. In DNA form, the CDR3 reads TGTGCCAGCAGTCTTGGGCGGGCTGGTGGAAACACCATATATTTT. V is TRBV28 and J is TRBJ1-3; no clear D gene. CDR1 is MDHEN, CDR2 SYDVKM, per germline. The CDR3 is 15 amino acids. The V gene lost 5 bases and the J gene lost 3 bases, with 14 bases spanning the gap.

The chain joins TRBV28 to TRBJ1-6; D remains ambiguous. Trimming shortened V by 1 base and J by 5 bases, and 12 bases separated the two germline ends. The CDR3 spans 16 residues. Germline assignment: CDR1 MDHEN and CDR2 SYDVKM. Here the CDR3 reads CASSLFLMQDNSPLHF. The CDR3 DNA follows: TGTGCCAGCAGTTTATTTCTTATGCAGGATAATTCACCCCTCCACTTT.

This clone was counted between two and nine times. This chain uses TRBV19 with TRBJ2-7, with TRBD2 as a possible D gene (5 bases). The CDR3 is 12 residues long. The V gene's germline CDR1 is LNHDA and CDR2 SQIVND (reference sequence). V was pared by 7 bases and J by 3 bases, with 10 bases between. This chain's CDR3 is CASTPADYEQYF. DNA of the CDR3: TGTGCCAGTACCCCAGCGGACTACGAGCAGTACTTC.

This clone was seen more than once but under ten times. CDR3 nucleotide sequence: TGTGCCAGCAGTTACTCGATGGTGGGGCAAGGGGAAAAACTGTTTTTT. It codes for CASSYSMVGQGEKLFF. V gene TRBV6-5 combines with J gene TRBJ1-4, with D possibly TRBD1 on 5 matching bases. Per germline, CDR1 MNHEY and CDR2 SVGAGI. Trimming stripped 0 bases from V and 8 bases from J, with 16 bases between. The CDR3 sequence is 16 residues long.

The chain employs TRBV27 and TRBJ2-7, with D maybe TRBD2 (6 bases). Germline V gene data show CDR1 as MNHEY and CDR2 as SMNVEV (reference sequence). V lost 2 bases and J 4 bases, leaving 18 bases between the germline ends. The CDR3 totals 16 residues. In nucleotides, the CDR3 is TGTGCCAGCAGTTTAGGAGGGGAAAGGGGATCGTACGAGCAGTACTTC. Translating gives CASSLGGERGSYEQYF.

J is TRBJ1-1 and V is TRBV18; D is unresolved. The V end lost 0 bases, the J end lost 4 bases, and 12 bases lay between the germline ends. The CDR3 has 15 residues. The germline CDR1 and CDR2 sequences are KGHSH and LQKENI. The CDR3 sequence: CASSPPVGRFTEAFF. The CDR3 region has the DNA TGTGCCAGCTCACCACCGGTGGGGAGATTCACTGAAGCTTTCTTT. Variable domain in full (rest from reference TRBV18 and TRBJ1-1): NAGVMQNPRHLVRRRGQEARLRCSPMKGHSHVYWYRQLPEEGLKFMVYLQKENIIDESGMPKERFSAEFPKEGPSILRIQQVVRGDSAAYFCASSPPVGRFTEAFFGQGTRLTVV.

J is TRBJ2-7 and V is TRBV7-3, with 8 bases fitting TRBD1. Germline CDR1 and CDR2: SGHTA and FQGTGA. After removal of 5 bases from V and 0 bases from J, the junction contained 6 bases not matched to a gene. CDR3 length: 15 amino acids. Here the CDR3 DNA reads TGTGCCAGCAGCCCGGGGGACAGGAGCTCCTACGAGCAGTACTTC. It yields the protein CASSPGDRSSYEQYF.

J is TRBJ1-2 and V is TRBV7-2; D might be TRBD1 (6 bases). The CDR3 is made up of 15 amino acids. CDR1 and CDR2 (germline): SGHTA, FQGNSA. V was shortened by 10 bases and J by 2 bases, with 20 bases between the two germline ends. In DNA form, the CDR3 reads TGTGCCACCGCCGACCCGGGACATTTCAACTATGGCTACACCTTC. Its protein is CATADPGHFNYGYTF. Full variable domain (outside the CDR3, taken from reference TRBV7-2 and TRBJ1-2): GAGVSQSPSNKVTEKGKDVELRCDPISGHTALYWYRQSLGQGLEFLIYFQGNSAPDKSGLPSDRFSAERTGGSVSTLTIQRTQQEDSAVYLCATADPGHFNYGYTFGSGTRLTVV.

The CDR3 region has the DNA TGTGCCAGCAGCTTAGAACAGAAAGCCGGCTACACCTTC. Encoded protein: CASSLEQKAGYTF. The J gene is TRBJ1-2, the V gene TRBV7-2, with D unresolved. The V gene lost 1 base and the J gene lost 8 bases, with 11 bases spanning the gap. CDR3 length equals 13 residues. Germline V lookup: CDR1 SGHTA, CDR2 FQGNSA.

Of note for this clone: One end of the junction fails to match germline, which may point to a read error. The rearrangement joins TRBV2 to TRBJ2-7; 7 bases agree with TRBD1. This CDR3 spans 14 amino acids. The germline V gene has CDR1 SNHLY and CDR2 FYNNEI. As DNA, the CDR3 is TGTGCCAGCATTGAATGGGCAGGGGGCTACGAGCAGTACTTC. Amino acids: CASIEWAGGYEQYF.

V is TRBV7-9 and J is TRBJ2-1; D call uncertain. Trimming took off 5 bases at V and 12 bases at J, with 11 bases between the two ends. This CDR3 has 11 residues. Germline V gene data show CDR1 as SEHNR and CDR2 as FQNEAQ (reference sequence). The CDR3 nucleotides read TGTGCCAGCAGCGAGGCCGAGTGGCAGTTCTTC. Protein sequence: CASSEAEWQFF.

The chain is built from TRBV5-1 and TRBJ1-1; a possible D gene is TRBD1 (6 bases). V shed 4 bases and J shed 1 base, with 11 bases lying between them. Germline V gene sequence: CDR1 SGHRS, CDR2 YFSETQ. The CDR3 extends over 14 amino acids. DNA for the CDR3: TGCGCCAGCAGCCCTCAGGGGAAGAACACTGAAGCTTTCTTT. It encodes CASSPQGKNTEAFF.

The J gene is TRBJ1-3, the V gene TRBV28, with D perhaps matching TRBD1 (6 bases). CDR3 length: 14 amino acids. V shed 3 bases and J shed 4 bases, with 10 bases lying between them. Per germline, CDR1 MDHEN and CDR2 SYDVKM. The DNA of the CDR3 is TGTGCCAGCAGTTTTGGGGGGGCGGGAAACACCATATATTTT. Amino acid sequence: CASSFGGAGNTIYF.

The chain combines TRBV28 with TRBJ1-2; D not certain. This CDR3 spans 15 amino acids. Trimming shortened V by 2 bases and J by 0 bases, and 10 bases separated the two germline ends. Germline CDR1 reads MDHEN; CDR2 reads SYDVKM. The CDR3 sequence: CASSLNGRSNYGYTF. CDR3 nucleotide sequence: TGTGCCAGCAGTTTAAATGGCAGATCTAACTATGGCTACACCTTC.

The rearrangement uses TRBV7-6 and TRBJ2-7; 8 positions agree with TRBD1. Germline values: CDR1 SGHVS, CDR2 FNYEAQ. J was trimmed by 6 bases and V by 5 bases; bases with no gene match: 15. The CDR3 extends over 16 amino acids. CDR3 nucleotides: TGTGCCAGCAGCGCAGGGACAGGCCCAAACACACCCGAGCAGTACTTC. It encodes CASSAGTGPNTPEQYF. Full variable domain (remainder filled in from reference TRBV7-6 and TRBJ2-7): GAGVSQSPRYKVTKRGQDVALRCDPISGHVSLYWYRQALGQGPEFLTYFNYEAQQDKSGLPNDRFSAERPEGSISTLTIQRTEQRDSAMYRCASSAGTGPNTPEQYFGPGTRLTVT.

CDR3 coding DNA: TGTGCCATTACTAGCGGCTACACAGATACGCAGTATTTT. Its protein is CAITSGYTDTQYF. The chain couples TRBV10-3 to TRBJ2-3; 8 bases agree with TRBD2. J was trimmed by 2 bases and V by 9 bases; bases with no gene match: 4. The CDR3 consists of 13 residues. Germline CDR1 and CDR2: ENHRY and SYGVKD.